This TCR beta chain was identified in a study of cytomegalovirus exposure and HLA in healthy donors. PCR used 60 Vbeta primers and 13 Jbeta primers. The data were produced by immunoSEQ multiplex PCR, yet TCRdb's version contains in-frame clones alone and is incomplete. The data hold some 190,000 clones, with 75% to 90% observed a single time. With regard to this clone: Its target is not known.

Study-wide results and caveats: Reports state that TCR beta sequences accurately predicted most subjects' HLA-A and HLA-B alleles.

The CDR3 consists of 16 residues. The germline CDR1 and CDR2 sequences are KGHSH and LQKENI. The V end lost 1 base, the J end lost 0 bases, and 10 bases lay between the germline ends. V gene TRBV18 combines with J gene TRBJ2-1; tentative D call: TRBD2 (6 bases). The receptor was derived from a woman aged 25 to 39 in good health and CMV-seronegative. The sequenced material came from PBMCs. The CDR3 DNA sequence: TGTGCCAGCTCACCACTCGGGGGAAGCTCCTACAATGAGCAGTTCTTC. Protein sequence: CASSPLGGSSYNEQFF.